The next 21 T cell receptor beta chains were all read from a single sample in a study of blood T cell repertoires in COVID-19. Clones were sequenced by immunoSEQ multiplex PCR, and TCRdb holds only the in-frame ones, with some missing. The repertoire holds under 300,000 clones, just over 85% seen once, with 2.2% in the top ten. Input material: peripheral blood. Receptors originate from a man aged 25-40 years who had recovered from COVID-19.

The J gene is TRBJ2-7, the V gene TRBV7-2; D is undetermined. Deletions cut 1 base from V and 0 bases from J, with 10 bases between. Germline CDR1 reads SGHTA; CDR2 reads FQGNSA. The CDR3 loop spans 15 amino acids. The CDR3: CASSLGSRSSYEQYF. The CDR3 nucleotides read TGTGCCAGCAGCTTAGGGAGCCGTAGCTCCTACGAGCAGTACTTC.

The rearrangement joins TRBV7-7 to TRBJ2-7; 8 bases fit TRBD2. J lost 5 bases, V lost 3 bases, and 3 bases had no gene match. The CDR3 totals 13 residues. Germline V gene data show CDR1 as SSHAT and CDR2 as FNYEAQ (reference sequence). The DNA for the CDR3 is TGTGCCAGCAGCTTGGCGGGGGGCCACGAGCAGTACTTC. It yields the protein CASSLAGGHEQYF.

This sequence joins TRBV27 and TRBJ1-5, with a tentative D call TRBD1 (5 bases). Germline CDR1 and CDR2: MNHEY and SMNVEV (reference sequence). The CDR3 has 16 amino acids. The V end was cut by 6 bases, the J end by 0 bases, with 15 bases between. This chain's CDR3 is CASSVLGGDSNQPQHF. Written as DNA, the CDR3 is TGTGCCAGCAGCGTCCTGGGGGGGGATAGCAATCAGCCCCAGCATTTT.

V usage is TRBV3-1 (or the pseudogene TRBV3-2) and J usage is TRBJ1-1; D might be TRBD1 (5 bases). Trimming took 3 bases from V and 5 from J, leaving 10 bases between them. Looked up from germline, CDR1 is LGHDT and CDR2 is YNNKEL (reference sequence). CDR3 length: 13 residues. CDR3 region: CASSHQGWTEAFF. In nucleotides, the CDR3 is TGTGCCAGCAGCCACCAGGGTTGGACTGAAGCTTTCTTT.

The chain has TRBV15 and TRBJ2-6; 9 bases line up with TRBD1. From germline, CDR1 is LNHNV and CDR2 YYDKDF (reference sequence). The V and J ends lost 3 bases and 8 bases, in that order; junction bases with no gene match: 11. The CDR3 sequence is 17 residues long. DNA of the CDR3: TGTGCCACCAGCAGCCGCCGGAGGGACAGGGAGACCAACGTCCTGACTTTC. Its protein is CATSSRRRDRETNVLTF.

The chain has TRBV5-6 and TRBJ2-1; 7 bases agree with TRBD1. The CDR3 runs to 15 residues. The V gene end was trimmed by 2 bases and the J gene end by 7 bases; junction bases not matched to a gene: 9. CDR1 and CDR2 from the germline V gene are SGHDT and YYEEEE. The CDR3 DNA reads as TGTGCCAGCAGCTTCCTTAGGGGGCCTGAGAATGAGCAGTTCTTC. Protein: CASSFLRGPENEQFF.

The chain employs TRBV19 and TRBJ1-2, with D hard to call. Looked up from germline, CDR1 is LNHDA and CDR2 is SQIVND (reference sequence). The ends were cut back, 2 bases at V and 4 bases at J, with 8 bases in the middle. The CDR3 is 13 amino acids. The CDR3 region is CASSILAFYGYTF. In DNA form, the CDR3 reads TGTGCCAGTAGTATATTGGCTTTCTATGGCTACACCTTC.

The chain uses TRBV12-1 and TRBJ1-5. TRBV12-1 represents a pseudogene. The CDR3 loop spans 18 amino acids. The CDR3 sequence is CASSFRFTGENGNQPQHF. In nucleotides, the CDR3 is TGTGCCAGCAGCTTTCGCTTCACGGGGGAAAATGGCAATCAGCCCCAGCATTTT.

The DNA for the CDR3 is TGTGCCAGCAGGGGGGCAGGTCTCCAATCCTACGAGCAGTACTTC. Its protein is CASRGAGLQSYEQYF. The chain links TRBV2 to TRBJ2-7; TRBD1 might be the D (6 bases). The ends were cut back, 6 bases at V and 1 base at J, with 16 bases in the middle. The CDR3 covers 15 residues. CDR1 SNHLY and CDR2 FYNNEI come from the germline V gene.

This clone has a single count. The gene calls are TRBV14 and TRBJ2-7; D not certain. Germline V gene lookup returns CDR1 SGHDN and CDR2 FVKESK. The CDR3 is 15 residues long. Between the trimmed V and J ends, which lost 0 bases and 3 bases, there was a span of 12 bases. The CDR3 DNA reads TGTGCCAGCAGCCAAGAGGCCCGGGTTTACTACGAGCAGTACTTC. This translates into CASSQEARVYYEQYF.

The chain recombines TRBV19 with TRBJ1-2; the D is unclear. Looked up from germline, CDR1 is LNHDA and CDR2 is SQIVND (reference sequence). This CDR3 comprises 12 residues. V dropped 5 bases and J dropped 3 bases, with 7 bases sitting between them. The CDR3 bases are TGTGCCAGTAGTGTCTACGACTATGGCTACACCTTC. It specifies CASSVYDYGYTF.

The rearrangement joins TRBV7-2 to TRBJ2-7; D is perhaps TRBD1 (6 bases). The CDR3 sequence is 15 residues long. V was pared by 3 bases and J by 4 bases, with 16 bases between. Germline lookup yields CDR1 SGHTA and CDR2 FQGNSA. The CDR3 loop reads CASSFRDTFGYEQYF. The CDR3 nucleotides are TGTGCCAGCAGCTTCCGGGACACCTTCGGATACGAGCAGTACTTC. Based on the CDR3 plus reference TRBV7-2 and TRBJ2-7, the full variable domain is GAGVSQSPSNKVTEKGKDVELRCDPISGHTALYWYRQSLGQGLEFLIYFQGNSAPDKSGLPSDRFSAERTGGSVSTLTIQRTQQEDSAVYLCASSFRDTFGYEQYFGPGTRLTVT.

This chain uses TRBV5-1 with TRBJ2-3; 10 nucleotides agree with TRBD2. This CDR3 region has 18 residues. V trimming: 2 bases; J trimming: 8 bases; junction bases outside the gene matches: 17. Germline CDR1 is SGHRS and CDR2 is YFSETQ. CDR3 sequence (DNA): TGCGCCAGCAGCTTAGTAGCGGGGGGCCAGACGGGCGTAGGTACGCAGTATTTT. Its protein product is CASSLVAGGQTGVGTQYF.

V is TRBV6-2 or TRBV6-3 and J is TRBJ2-1, with D unresolved. Trimming pared 0 bases from V and 2 bases from J, leaving 17 bases between. There are 18 residues in the CDR3. Germline CDR1 reads MNHEY; CDR2 reads SVGEGT. Here the CDR3 DNA reads TGTGCCAGCAGTTACTCCGTCCAAGGCAGGTATCCCTACAATGAGCAGTTCTTC. Translated: CASSYSVQGRYPYNEQFF.

The chain employs TRBV9 and TRBJ1-1; the D gene is possibly TRBD1 (5 bases). V lost 0 bases and J lost 2, with 8 bases in between. Germline values: CDR1 SGDLS, CDR2 YYNGEE. This CDR3 has 14 amino acids. The CDR3 here is CASSVGGYNTEAFF. CDR3 in DNA: TGTGCCAGCAGCGTAGGGGGCTATAACACTGAAGCTTTCTTT.

The rearrangement joins TRBV11-2 to TRBJ1-4; no firm D call. V was cut by 7 bases and J by 4 bases, with 7 bases left in between. The germline V gene has CDR1 SGHAT and CDR2 FQNNGV. The CDR3 is 12 residues long. The CDR3, as DNA: TGTGCCAGCATGGGCAATAATGAAAAACTGTTTTTT. Translating gives CASMGNNEKLFF. The full variable domain, in which reference TRBV11-2 and TRBJ1-4 provide the parts outside the CDR3, is EAGVAQSPRYKIIEKRQSVAFWCNPISGHATLYWYQQILGQGPKLLIQFQNNGVVDDSQLPKDRFSAERLKGVDSTLKIQPAKLEDSAVYLCASMGNNEKLFFGSGTQLSVL.

This chain links TRBV28 with TRBJ1-4, with 9 bases matching TRBD1. From germline, CDR1 is MDHEN and CDR2 SYDVKM. The CDR3 sequence is 17 residues long. V gave up 6 bases and J gave up 0 bases; unmatched junction bases: 8. The CDR3 spells CASRGSGTGSTNEKLFF. For the CDR3, the DNA is TGTGCCAGCAGGGGGAGCGGGACAGGGTCAACTAATGAAAAACTGTTTTTT.

The CDR3 here is CASSYFGRGPSNTEAFF. In DNA form, the CDR3 reads TGTGCCAGCAGTTACTTCGGGCGGGGGCCCAGCAACACTGAAGCTTTCTTT. The chain couples TRBV6-2 or TRBV6-3 to TRBJ1-1; a weak D match, TRBD1 (6 bases). With 1 base removed from V and 2 bases from J, the gap between germline ends came to 17 bases. The CDR3 has 17 amino acids. The germline gives CDR1 MNHEY, CDR2 SVGEGT.

The chain combines TRBV30 with TRBJ2-3; the D is unclear. This CDR3 is built from 12 residues. Per germline, CDR1 GTSNPN and CDR2 SVGIG (reference sequence). The germline V and J ends were trimmed by 4 bases and 0 bases, with 5 bases remaining between them. The CDR3 here is CAWTTSTDTQYF. Here the CDR3 DNA reads TGTGCCTGGACCACTAGCACAGATACGCAGTATTTT. The full variable domain, in which reference TRBV30 and TRBJ2-3 provide the parts outside the CDR3, is SQTIHQWPATLVQPVGSPLSLECTVEGTSNPNLYWYRQAAGRGLQLLFYSVGIGQISSEVPQNLSASRPQDRQFILSSKKLLLSDSGFYLCAWTTSTDTQYFGPGTRLTVL.

The rearrangement links TRBV28 to TRBJ2-3, with D uncertain. Germline CDR1 MDHEN, CDR2 SYDVKM. V was trimmed by 4 bases and J by 2 bases, leaving 10 bases between them. The CDR3 covers 14 residues. The DNA for the CDR3 is TGTGCCAGCAGTTATTCCGGTACCACAGATACGCAGTATTTT. Protein: CASSYSGTTDTQYF.

The V and J genes are TRBV4-1 and TRBJ1-1; 10 positions agree with TRBD1. Germline V gene lookup returns CDR1 MGHRA and CDR2 YSYEKL. V lost 0 bases and J lost 1; bases outside the gene matches: 14. The length of the CDR3 is 20 residues. CDR3 bases: TGCGCCAGCAGCCAAGATCATAATGTCGAGGGGACAGGGGCGAACACTGAAGCTTTCTTT. As protein: CASSQDHNVEGTGANTEAFF.